These 18 T cell receptor beta chains came from one sample sequenced in a study of T-cell reconstitution after alpha-beta-depleted transplantation in children. Unique molecular identifiers were incorporated when the TCRbeta library was constructed. TCRdb called the PCR reads again in MiXCR, with one record for every CDR3 protein. This table has fewer than 1 million distinct CDR3 sequences, 16% appearing once. The sequences come from PBMCs, mostly from graft donor cells, collected 360 days after TCRalphabeta/CD19-depleted stem cell transplant. Receptor source: a male patient younger than 18 who had a stem cell transplant for acute lymphoblastic leukemia, so the T cells may come from the graft donor.

The V and J genes are TRBV5-1 and TRBJ2-7; TRBD1 matches at 12 bases. Germline CDR1 and CDR2: SGHRS and YFSETQ. This CDR3 has 14 residues. Losses at the gene ends were 4 bases for V and 4 bases for J; bases not matched to a gene: 3. CDR3 amino acids: CASSKGQGAYEQYF. CDR3 nucleotides: TGCGCCAGCAGCAAGGGACAGGGGGCTTACGAGCAGTACTTC.

This chain connects TRBV4-2 to TRBJ2-1; 9 positions match TRBD2. In germline, CDR1 is LGHNA, CDR2 YNFKEQ. The length of the CDR3 is 16 residues. Trimming removed 4 bases from V and 7 bases from J; junction bases left unmatched: 11. CDR3 coding DNA: TGTGCCAGCAGCCCAGACCGGCGGGAGGGAAGTAATGAGCAGTTCTTC. Translation: CASSPDRREGSNEQFF.

CDR3 amino acids: CSAPSLNTEAFF. The DNA for the CDR3 is TGCAGTGCTCCTTCATTGAACACTGAAGCTTTCTTT. The V gene is TRBV20-1, the J gene TRBJ1-1; D not resolved. Germline V gives CDR1 DFQATT, CDR2 SNEGSKA (reference sequence). The CDR3 has 12 amino acids. V was trimmed by 5 bases and J by 0 bases, leaving 7 bases between them.

In its sample, this clonotype was seen a few times. V gene TRBV5-1 combines with J gene TRBJ2-1, with TRBD2 identical over 8 bases. Germline CDR1 is SGHRS and CDR2 is YFSETQ. This CDR3 is 14 amino acids long. The trim removed 1 base at V and 8 bases at J, leaving 5 bases unmatched. The CDR3 is CASSLRTSGDEQFF. For the CDR3, the DNA is TGCGCCAGCAGCTTGCGAACTAGCGGAGATGAGCAGTTCTTC.

The sample holds many counts of this clonotype. The chain uses TRBV4-2 and TRBJ2-1, with TRBD2 identical over 10 bases. Losses at the gene ends were 2 bases for V and 3 bases for J; bases not matched to a gene: 13. CDR3 length equals 19 residues. Germline values: CDR1 LGHNA, CDR2 YNFKEQ. CDR3 coding DNA: TGTGCCAGCAGCCAATACCCAACCTGGACTAGCGGTCACTACAATGAGCAGTTCTTC. This codes for CASSQYPTWTSGHYNEQFF.

The chain is built from TRBV5-1 and TRBJ1-5, with no clear D. V gave up 0 bases and J gave up 7 bases, with 17 bases separating them. The germline V gene encodes CDR1 SGHRS and CDR2 YFSETQ. The CDR3 length is 16 residues. The CDR3 here is CASSLVPGAVGQPQHF. DNA of the CDR3: TGCGCCAGCAGCTTGGTCCCGGGAGCAGTGGGCCAGCCCCAGCATTTT.

There are a few counts of this clonotype. The rearrangement links TRBV15 to TRBJ1-5; D gene unclear. Trimming shortened V by 1 base and J by 6 bases, and 10 bases separated the two germline ends. The length of the CDR3 is 14 residues. In germline, CDR1 is LNHNV, CDR2 YYDKDF (reference sequence). The DNA for the CDR3 is TGTGCCACCAGCAGAGCGGGGAACGCTCAGCCCCAGCATTTT. It codes for CATSRAGNAQPQHF.

This clonotype showed up just a few times. The J gene is TRBJ2-3, the V gene TRBV29-1; tentative D call: TRBD1 (6 bases). Germline assignment: CDR1 SQVTM and CDR2 ANQGSEA. V shed 7 bases and J shed 3 bases, with 14 bases lying between them. This CDR3 has 13 amino acids. The CDR3 nucleotides are TGCAGCGCAAAGCTGGGGGCAACAGATACGCAGTATTTT. Its protein is CSAKLGATDTQYF.

This chain links TRBV18 with TRBJ2-2; possible D gene TRBD1, 6 bases. The germline V gene encodes CDR1 KGHSH and CDR2 LQKENI. The CDR3 has 15 residues. V dropped 6 bases and J dropped 7 bases, with 18 bases sitting between them. The CDR3 spells CASSRHTGPDGELFF. CDR3 in DNA: TGTGCCAGCTCCCGGCATACAGGGCCCGACGGGGAGCTGTTTTTT. Full variable domain (rest looked up from reference TRBV18 and TRBJ2-2): NAGVMQNPRHLVRRRGQEARLRCSPMKGHSHVYWYRQLPEEGLKFMVYLQKENIIDESGMPKERFSAEFPKEGPSILRIQQVVRGDSAAYFCASSRHTGPDGELFFGEGSRLTVL.

This clonotype has a handful of counts. J is TRBJ1-2 and V is TRBV10-3; D is ambiguous. Germline V gene sequence: CDR1 ENHRY, CDR2 SYGVKD. The CDR3 extends over 15 amino acids. The V and J ends lost 4 bases and 2 bases respectively, with 14 bases between them. DNA for the CDR3: TGTGCCATCAGTGCCATCGAAGGAGAGAACTATGGCTACACCTTC. It encodes CAISAIEGENYGYTF.

This chain joins TRBV4-1 and TRBJ2-5; tentative D call: TRBD2 (5 bases). V gave up 1 base and J gave up 5 bases, with 11 bases separating them. The CDR3 contains 14 residues. The germline V gene encodes CDR1 MGHRA and CDR2 YSYEKL. The CDR3 DNA reads as TGCGCCAGCAGCCAAGGACTACTCGTCGAGACCCAGTACTTC. Translation: CASSQGLLVETQYF.

This clonotype was counted between two and nine times. This rearrangement joins TRBV5-1 to TRBJ2-3; 15 bases match TRBD2. Germline CDR1 SGHRS, CDR2 YFSETQ. The CDR3 extends over 17 amino acids. Trimming took 4 bases from V and 8 from J; bases not matched to a gene: 11. CDR3 amino acids: CASSPGLAGGRGTTQYF. CDR3 coding DNA: TGCGCCAGCAGCCCTGGACTAGCGGGAGGGAGGGGGACTACGCAGTATTTT.

This clonotype appeared a few times. The chain uses TRBV6-5 and TRBJ2-7, with 13 positions matching TRBD2. V lost 2 bases and J lost 3; bases outside the gene matches: 7. This CDR3 comprises 17 residues. The germline V gene has CDR1 MNHEY and CDR2 SVGAGI. The DNA of the CDR3 is TGTGCCAGCAGTTACCTGGGACTAGCGGGAATGGTCTACGAGCAGTACTTC. The encoded protein is CASSYLGLAGMVYEQYF.

This clonotype was seen at least ten times. The chain has TRBV20-1 and TRBJ2-7, with D possibly TRBD2 on 6 matching bases. Germline V gene data show CDR1 as DFQATT and CDR2 as SNEGSKA (reference sequence). The ends were cut back, 5 bases at V and 0 bases at J, with 11 bases in the middle. The CDR3 is made up of 13 amino acids. CDR3 sequence (DNA): TGCAGTGCTTTTAGCGGAAACTCCTACGAGCAGTACTTC. Protein product: CSAFSGNSYEQYF.

This clonotype came up a few times. V and J are TRBV24-1 and TRBJ2-1; TRBD1 agrees at 8 bases. Germline CDR1 KGHDR, CDR2 SFDVKD. The ends lost 2 bases at V and 6 bases at J; junction bases unmatched: 5. The CDR3 consists of 15 residues. The DNA for the CDR3 is TGTGCCACCAGTGATTCTGGACAGGGAAGCAATGAGCAGTTCTTC. Its protein product is CATSDSGQGSNEQFF.

This clonotype has only a few counts. The rearrangement links TRBV12-3 or TRBV12-4 to TRBJ2-5; 7 positions agree with TRBD1. V was clipped by 2 bases and J by 5 bases; unmatched bases: 5. The CDR3 covers 14 residues. CDR3: CASSLRARGETQYF. DNA of the CDR3: TGTGCCAGCAGTTTACGGGCCAGGGGGGAGACCCAGTACTTC.

The table lists this clonotype with a few counts. The V and J genes are TRBV7-6 and TRBJ2-1; TRBD2 aligns across 13 bases. This CDR3 is 15 amino acids long. Looked up from germline, CDR1 is SGHVS and CDR2 is FNYEAQ. V gave up 6 bases and J gave up 6 bases; unmatched junction bases: 5. CDR3 region: CASSYGTSGINEQFF. As DNA, the CDR3 is TGTGCCAGCAGTTATGGGACTAGCGGGATCAATGAGCAGTTCTTC.

This clonotype turned up a few times. The CDR3 region is CASSQEEVGANVLTF. CDR3 DNA: TGTGCCAGCAGCCAAGAAGAGGTGGGGGCCAACGTCCTGACTTTC. The chain couples TRBV3-1 to TRBJ2-6; D is undetermined. CDR3 length equals 15 residues. Trimming removed 0 bases at V and 4 bases at J, with 7 bases between. Germline-derived CDR1 and CDR2 are LGHDT and YNNKEL (reference sequence).